This T cell receptor beta chain derives from a study of blood T cell repertoires in COVID-19. Across the study: In each case, the material was cDNA or gDNA derived from T cells, B-cell-depleted T cells, or PBMCs.

Recruitment covered about two dozen US areas and drew participants whose ages spanned about 18 to 100 years. Clinical history as reported by participants underpinned cohort assignment. TCRdb's copy holds only in-frame clones and misses some; the assay was immunoSEQ multiplex PCR. Counted here are 350,000 to 400,000 clones, about 87% occurring once; the ten biggest clones make up roughly 2%. Trimming left V 4 bases short and J 2 bases short, with 8 bases between. CDR3 length equals 13 residues. The V gene's germline CDR1 is SNHLY and CDR2 FYNNEI. The sequencing input was PBMCs or T cells enriched from blood (not recorded which). The TCR was taken from a man aged 40-49 years in a cohort exposed to, infected with or recovered from COVID-19 (not recorded which). This rearrangement joins TRBV2 to TRBJ2-5; D gene unclear. CDR3 residues: CASSVFLQETQYF. The CDR3 DNA reads as TGTGCCAGCAGTGTGTTTCTACAAGAGACCCAGTACTTC.